This T cell receptor (beta chain) derives from a study of T cells in Graves' hyperthyroidism and ophthalmopathy. V was shortened by 7 bases and J by 4 bases, with 13 bases between the two germline ends. From germline, CDR1 is MNHNS and CDR2 SASEGT. The length of the CDR3 is 14 residues. Amplification yielded TCR beta CDR3 regions, with RNA transcripts as the source. The study used the HTBI primer set for a first-round RT-PCR of the TCR CDR3. One entry per CDR3 protein, called by TCRdb with MiXCR from the multiplex PCR reads. The repertoire holds some 490,000 distinct CDR3 sequences, with 22% as singletons. This clonotype was counted ten times or more.

The J gene is TRBJ2-2, the V gene TRBV6-1, with D tentatively TRBD1 (8 bases). Sequenced: blood. This receptor was identified in a woman in her 70s with Graves' ophthalmopathy. The CDR3 sequence: CASTGGGGTGELFF. In DNA, the CDR3 is TGTGCCAGCACAGGGGGCGGGGGCACCGGGGAGCTGTTTTTT.